This T cell receptor beta chain derives from a study of cytomegalovirus exposure and HLA in healthy donors. PCR amplification relied on 60 Vbeta primers (plus 13 Jbeta primers). Sequenced by immunoSEQ multiplex PCR; TCRdb stores in-frame clones only, minus some. The sample lists hundreds of thousands of clones, around 80% occurring once. Germline V gives CDR1 ENHRY, CDR2 SYGVKD. V was pared by 10 bases and J by 3 bases, with 13 bases of the junction left unmatched. This CDR3 spans 15 amino acids. Study-wide findings and caveats: Earlier analysis yielded a pattern in which most TCR beta V segments were productive about 87% or about 30% of the time. A classifier reportedly called cytomegalovirus status with high sensitivity and specificity.

Only one count was recorded for this clone. Its antigen is not known. Sequenced material: PBMCs. The rearrangement uses TRBV10-3 and TRBJ2-7; 9 positions match TRBD2. The source is a woman between 40 and 55 years old in good health and CMV-seronegative. The CDR3 reads CATSGGSSGLYEQYF. CDR3 nucleotides: TGTGCCACCAGCGGGGGGTCGAGTGGGCTCTACGAGCAGTACTTC.